The entry that follows covers one T cell receptor beta chain sequence. The authors reverse transcribed roughly 0.45 to 1 ug RNA with random hexamers. TCRdb analysed the immunoSEQ multiplex PCR reads with MiXCR anew, one entry per CDR3 protein. The sample includes roughly 400,000 distinct CDR3 sequences, more than 80% of them seen just once. These data are taken from a study of CD8 T cells in Susac syndrome. Germline assignment: CDR1 SGHRS and CDR2 YFSETQ. V dropped 3 bases and J dropped 6; count of bases not matched to a gene: 16. The CDR3 extends over 18 amino acids. Sequences were obtained from CD8+ T cells from PBMCs. The source of this sequence is a human donor with multiple sclerosis. This rearrangement joins TRBV5-1 to TRBJ2-3; TRBD2 matches at 10 bases. CDR3 in amino acids: CASSYSPEELAGEDTQYF. CDR3 DNA: TGCGCCAGCAGCTACTCCCCAGAAGAGCTAGCGGGGGAGGATACGCAGTATTTT.